This T cell receptor (beta chain) was captured in a study of beta chain features in type 1 diabetes. Broader study findings: Patients with Type 1 diabetes showed moderately but significantly shorter TCRB CDR3s in all four CD4+ subsets.

The CDR3 is 14 amino acids. V lost 1 base to trimming and J lost 1 base, with 8 bases between them. CDR1 and CDR2 (germline): SGHRS, YFSETQ. The isolated RNA, all of it, was reverse transcribed, so expressed TCRB transcripts were what got sequenced. Some clones are missing from TCRdb's copy, which holds only in-frame ones; the method was immunoSEQ multiplex PCR. Seen here are nearly 350,000 clones, about a tenth observed once, and the top ten hold 1%. This clone was counted only a few times. Its target is not known. The TCR was taken from a man aged 30 to 45 with type 1 diabetes. The chain joins TRBV5-1 to TRBJ1-1; D remains ambiguous. The sample was central memory CD4+ T cells from blood. This chain's CDR3 is CASSLISGNTEAFF. The CDR3, as DNA: TGCGCCAGCAGCTTGATTTCGGGGAACACTGAAGCTTTCTTT.